This T cell receptor beta chain came from a study of T-cell memory formation after mild COVID-19. Looking at the study overall: TCR clusters were largely donor specific.

Study-wide points: Those CD4+ clones that contracted were mainly in CM and EM (CD8+ ones in EMRA).

On this clonotype itself: Its specificity is unknown.

TCRdb called the 5' RACE reads again in MiXCR, with one record for every CDR3 protein. The sample lists about 38,000 distinct CDR3 sequences, over 10% occurring once. Per germline, CDR1 MGHDK and CDR2 SYGVNS. The ends lost 3 bases at V and 6 bases at J; junction bases unmatched: 17. The CDR3 spans 19 residues. The receptor comes from a man between 18 and 29 years old who had mild COVID-19 (a few samples of this study predate the infection). Cell type and time point are not known. The V and J genes are TRBV25-1 and TRBJ2-1; 10 bases are shared with TRBD2. The source material was PBMCs or a T cell subset sorted from them (not recorded which). The CDR3 reads CASSDPGLADTTTGNEQFF. For the CDR3, the DNA is TGTGCCAGCAGTGACCCCGGACTAGCGGATACAACTACGGGCAATGAGCAGTTCTTC.